Following are 17 T cell receptor beta chains from one sample sequenced in a study of T cells in Graves' hyperthyroidism and ophthalmopathy. Researchers amplified the TCR beta CDR3 regions from RNA transcripts. The study used the HTBI primer set for a first-round RT-PCR of the TCR CDR3. MiXCR was run by TCRdb on the multiplex PCR reads, yielding one entry per CDR3 protein. The data hold hundreds of thousands of distinct CDR3 sequences, with approximately 18% observed a single time. Material for sequencing was blood. Receptors originate from a woman in her forties or fifties with Graves' hyperthyroidism that later progressed to Graves' ophthalmopathy.

V usage is TRBV10-3 and J usage is TRBJ2-1; TRBD2 agrees at 11 bases. Germline V gene lookup returns CDR1 ENHRY and CDR2 SYGVKD. The CDR3 contains 18 residues. J was trimmed by 3 bases and V by 3 bases; bases with no gene match: 10. This CDR3 is CAISDPSPGLADYNEQFF. The CDR3 DNA reads TGTGCCATCAGTGACCCTTCGCCGGGACTAGCGGACTACAATGAGCAGTTCTTC.

The genes are TRBV10-2 and TRBJ2-1; TRBD2 is a possible D gene (6 bases). In germline, CDR1 is WSHSY, CDR2 SAAADI. Trimming removed 4 bases from V and 1 base from J, with 14 bases in between. This CDR3 comprises 16 residues. DNA for the CDR3: TGCGCCAGCAGTGGTTGGGGGGACCAGTCCTACAATGAGCAGTTCTTC. This sequence encodes CASSGWGDQSYNEQFF.

This clonotype was recorded a few times. The chain recombines TRBV7-9 with TRBJ2-2; D is ambiguous. There are 15 residues in the CDR3. Looked up from germline, CDR1 is SEHNR and CDR2 is FQNEAQ (reference sequence). Trimming pared 1 base from V and 4 bases from J, leaving 10 bases between. The chain's CDR3 is CASSLVGTGTGELFF. CDR3 DNA sequence: TGTGCCAGCAGCTTAGTTGGTACGGGCACCGGGGAGCTGTTTTTT.

Concerning this clonotype itself: A much more abundant neighbour one base away suggests this may be a read error. This chain connects TRBV20-1 to TRBJ2-1; TRBD1 aligns across 7 bases. J gave up 7 bases and V 8 bases, and 20 bases lay outside the gene matches. The CDR3 has 16 residues. The germline gives CDR1 DFQATT, CDR2 SNEGSKA (reference sequence). The CDR3 bases are TGCAGTACTAAACAGCCGGGACAGAGGACTTGGAATGAGCAGTTCTTC. Protein product: CSTKQPGQRTWNEQFF.

This clonotype showed up just a few times. The gene calls are TRBV10-3 and TRBJ1-4; the D gene is possibly TRBD1 (5 bases). V lost 0 bases, J lost 5 bases, and 10 bases lay in between. In germline, CDR1 is ENHRY, CDR2 SYGVKD. The CDR3 is 15 amino acids. CDR3 in amino acids: CAISESMGGNEKLFF. The CDR3 bases are TGTGCCATCAGTGAGTCGATGGGGGGGAATGAAAAACTGTTTTTT.

V and J are TRBV3-1 and TRBJ2-3; 9 bases match TRBD2. V shed 5 bases, J shed 3 bases, and the junction held 6 bases outside the gene matches. This CDR3 region has 15 residues. The germline gives CDR1 LGHDT, CDR2 YNNKEL (reference sequence). As DNA, the CDR3 is TGTGCCAGCAGCACTCCAGCGGGGGGTACAGATACGCAGTATTTT. Its protein is CASSTPAGGTDTQYF.

This sequence joins TRBV10-1 and TRBJ2-3, with D maybe TRBD2 (6 bases). The CDR3 has 15 residues. Between the trimmed V and J ends, which lost 0 bases and 4 bases, there was a span of 11 bases. Germline-derived CDR1 and CDR2 are WNHNN and SYGVQD (reference sequence). The CDR3 reads CASSESGREADTQYF. The CDR3 DNA reads as TGCGCCAGCAGTGAGTCGGGTAGGGAGGCAGATACGCAGTATTTT.

This chain links TRBV29-1 with TRBJ1-1; TRBD1 agrees at 7 bases. This CDR3 comprises 12 residues. The germline V gene has CDR1 SQVTM and CDR2 ANQGSEA. J gave up 1 base and V 8 bases, and 4 bases lay outside the gene matches. The CDR3: CSSHRGNTEAFF. The CDR3 DNA reads TGCAGCTCCCACAGGGGGAACACTGAAGCTTTCTTT.

This clonotype has a handful of counts. This chain uses TRBV19 with TRBJ2-1; a possible D gene is TRBD1 (5 bases). The V gene lost 8 bases and the J gene lost 0 bases, with 11 bases spanning the gap. The CDR3 sequence is 14 residues long. Germline V gene lookup returns CDR1 LNHDA and CDR2 SQIVND (reference sequence). CDR3 region: CASRQPNSYNEQFF. CDR3 in DNA: TGTGCCAGTCGACAGCCCAACTCCTACAATGAGCAGTTCTTC.

This clonotype was recorded only once. The V gene is TRBV6-1, the J gene TRBJ1-5; tentatively, D is TRBD1 (6 bases). The CDR3 length is 14 residues. Germline V lookup: CDR1 MNHNS, CDR2 SASEGT. Trimming removed 1 base from V and 7 bases from J, with 11 bases in between. The CDR3 loop is CASSEGQGLQPQHF. The CDR3 DNA is TGTGCCAGCAGTGAAGGGCAGGGGTTGCAGCCCCAGCATTTT.

The V and J genes are TRBV7-9 and TRBJ1-2, with D possibly TRBD1 on 5 matching bases. Trimming took 7 bases from V and 0 from J, leaving 15 bases between them. The V gene's germline CDR1 is SEHNR and CDR2 FQNEAQ (reference sequence). The CDR3 is 15 residues long. CDR3 bases: TGTGCCAGCACCCCGGGGCGCGGATCTAACTATGGCTACACCTTC. Residues: CASTPGRGSNYGYTF.

The J gene is TRBJ1-4, the V gene TRBV5-1, with 10 bases matching TRBD1. V was clipped by 7 bases and J by 8 bases; unmatched bases: 11. Germline lookup yields CDR1 SGHRS and CDR2 YFSETQ. This CDR3 has 15 amino acids. CDR3 protein: CASSKDRGLNEKLFF. The CDR3 nucleotides read TGCGCCAGCTCCAAGGACAGGGGGTTGAACGAAAAACTGTTTTTT. The whole variable domain, filled in from reference TRBV5-1 and TRBJ1-4, reads KAGVTQTPRYLIKTRGQQVTLSCSPISGHRSVSWYQQTPGQGLQFLFEYFSETQRNKGNFPGRFSGRQFSNSRSEMNVSTLELGDSALYLCASSKDRGLNEKLFFGSGTQLSVL.

In this sample, this clonotype turned up once. Just one base apart from a much larger clone, this may be a read error. This chain joins TRBV6-2 or TRBV6-3 and TRBJ1-1; possibly TRBD1 for D (5 bases). This CDR3 spans 14 amino acids. Germline V gene lookup returns CDR1 MNHEY and CDR2 SVGEGT. The DNA of the CDR3 is TGTGCCAGCAGCCGGTCGAAAACGGACACTGAATCTTTCTTT. It encodes CASSRSKTDTESFF.

This clonotype has ten or more counts. The CDR3 coding sequence is TGTGCCAGCAGCCTGACAGGGTCCCATGAGCAGTTCTTC. It specifies CASSLTGSHEQFF. This chain connects TRBV6-1 to TRBJ2-1; TRBD1 matches at 7 bases. The CDR3 is 13 residues long. V shed 6 bases, J shed 8 bases, and the junction held 7 bases outside the gene matches. Looked up from germline, CDR1 is MNHNS and CDR2 is SASEGT.

About this clonotype itself: One base away lies a much larger clone, so this may be a sequencing read error. This sequence joins TRBV10-1 and TRBJ1-1; 11 bases line up with TRBD1. The CDR3 loop spans 14 amino acids. Germline values: CDR1 WNHNN, CDR2 SYGVQD (reference sequence). The CDR3 sequence is CSSSEGTGGTEAFF. CDR3 sequence (DNA): TGCTCCAGCAGTGAAGGGACAGGGGGCACTGAAGCTTTCTTT.

This chain joins TRBV11-2 and TRBJ2-5; TRBD2 matches at 16 bases. The CDR3 spans 16 residues. Germline V gene sequence: CDR1 SGHAT, CDR2 FQNNGV. The trim removed 5 bases at V and 7 bases at J, leaving 7 bases unmatched. CDR3 sequence (DNA): TGTGCCAGCAGCGGAGGGACTAGCGGGGGGGCTGGGACCCAGTACTTC. This codes for CASSGGTSGGAGTQYF. The full variable domain, with the rest looked up from reference TRBV11-2 and TRBJ2-5, is EAGVAQSPRYKIIEKRQSVAFWCNPISGHATLYWYQQILGQGPKLLIQFQNNGVVDDSQLPKDRFSAERLKGVDSTLKIQPAKLEDSAVYLCASSGGTSGGAGTQYFGPGTRLLVL.

The J gene is TRBJ1-2, the V gene TRBV5-1, with TRBD1 as a possible D gene (5 bases). CDR3 length equals 16 residues. The ends were cut back, 1 base at V and 4 bases at J, with 17 bases in the middle. Per the germline V gene, CDR1 is SGHRS and CDR2 is YFSETQ. CDR3 DNA: TGCGCCAGCAGCTTGAACTCTGGCAGGGATGGCTATGGCTACACCTTC. This codes for CASSLNSGRDGYGYTF. Full variable domain (outside the CDR3, taken from reference TRBV5-1 and TRBJ1-2): KAGVTQTPRYLIKTRGQQVTLSCSPISGHRSVSWYQQTPGQGLQFLFEYFSETQRNKGNFPGRFSGRQFSNSRSEMNVSTLELGDSALYLCASSLNSGRDGYGYTFGSGTRLTVV.